This entry features one TCR beta chain sequence. This entry comes from a study of CD8 T cells in Susac syndrome. Trimming at V came to 2 bases and at J to 1 base, leaving 23 bases not matched to a gene. The CDR3 sequence is 21 residues long. Germline assignment: CDR1 MNHEY and CDR2 SMNVEV (reference sequence). RNA amounts of 0.5 to 1 ug underwent reverse transcription with random hexamers. TCRdb reanalysed the immunoSEQ multiplex PCR reads using MiXCR and keeps one entry per CDR3 protein. The table shows tens of thousands of distinct CDR3 sequences, with 93% occurring only once. The rearrangement joins TRBV27 to TRBJ2-7; TRBD2 aligns across 7 bases. The material sequenced was CD4+ T cells from PBMCs. This TCR was sampled from a human donor with Susac syndrome. CDR3 DNA: TGTGCCAGCAGTTTAAGAGGCAAATCCGGGAGGAGGACCCTACCATCCTACGAGCAGTACTTC. Encoded protein: CASSLRGKSGRRTLPSYEQYF.